At least ten counts were recorded for the clone carrying this TCR beta chain. V shed 5 bases and J 2 bases; nucleotides not matched to a gene: 5. The CDR3 contains 14 residues. CDR1 and CDR2 (germline): ENHRY, SYGVKD. TCRdb independently ran MiXCR on the RT-PCR reads; one entry per CDR3 protein. This sample has about 700,000 distinct CDR3 sequences, with 12% to 15% found just once. The genes are TRBV10-3 and TRBJ1-1; TRBD1 matches 7 bases. The sequence was collected from a female donor in good health, serving as a healthy control. Sequenced sample: memory CD4+ T cells from blood. CDR3 protein: CAISTNRGNTEAFF. The CDR3 DNA reads as TGTGCCATCAGTACAAACAGGGGTAACACTGAAGCTTTCTTT.